This TCR beta chain is from a study of cytotoxic CD8 clonotypes in ibrutinib-treated CLL. With respect to this clone: What it binds is not known.

Findings and caveats of the study: Increased clonality at ibrutinib response gave way to a return toward baseline at progression. Researchers report that baseline clonality outpaced age-matched healthy donors and tracked circulating CD8+ T-cell counts. Rare overall, public clonotypes shrank or held steady under therapy.

Depth targeted 1 in 200,000 to 1 in 1 million T cells, averaging approximately 9.9x coverage per clonotype. The method was immunoSEQ multiplex PCR; TCRdb's version includes in-frame clones alone and lacks a portion of them. The table has about 68,000 clones, 90% seen once. The CDR3 length is 16 residues. Trimming pared 4 bases from V and 2 bases from J, leaving 17 bases between. Germline V CDR1 and CDR2: SGHNT, YENEEA. The material sequenced was PBMCs, taken after 12 months of ibrutinib treatment. The TCR originated in a human donor with chronic lymphocytic leukemia. V and J are TRBV11-3 and TRBJ1-1; a weak D match, TRBD1 (5 bases). CDR3 coding DNA: TGTGCCAGCAGCTCCCGCAGACAGAATGGAAACACTGAAGCTTTCTTT. This encodes CASSSRRQNGNTEAFF.